This is a list of T cell receptor beta chains from one sample in a study of cytomegalovirus exposure and HLA in healthy donors. Profiling relied on immunoSEQ multiplex PCR, and the TCRdb table lists in-frame clones only, not all of them. The sample includes 200,000 to 250,000 clones, 70% to 80% seen only once; the top ten take around 2.8%. Specimen: PBMCs. All receptors derive from a woman aged 60-75 years in good health and CMV-seropositive. The CDR3 runs from the conserved cysteine through the conserved F or W. D genes are given only for firm matches. Part of the rows lack a size; the others show once, few, many or a class for expanded clones.

TRBV10-1	TRBD2	.	TRBJ2-1	CASSESLIAGVQFF	TGCGCCAGCAGTGAGTCGCTGATAGCGGGAGTTCAGTTCTTC
TRBV7-2	TRBD2	.	TRBJ2-3	CASSPGLAGGSQYF	TGTGCCAGCAGCCCGGGACTAGCGGGGGGGTCGCAGTATTTT
TRBV4-3	TRBD1	.	TRBJ2-1	CASSSPGQGARVQFF	TGCGCCAGCAGCTCCCCGGGACAGGGGGCTCGGGTGCAGTTCTTC
TRBV7-2	.	.	TRBJ1-1	CASSLGAYTEAFF	TGTGCCAGCAGCTTAGGGGCGTACACTGAAGCTTTCTTT
TRBV5-1	.	.	TRBJ1-1	CASSLPDKGVAFF	TGCGCCAGCAGCTTACCCGACAAAGGTGTGGCTTTCTTT
TRBV18	.	.	TRBJ1-3	CASHAGGSTGNTIYF	TGTGCCAGCCACGCGGGGGGCTCCACTGGAAACACCATATATTTT
TRBV11-2	TRBD2	.	TRBJ2-3	CASSSGLVRSSTQYF	TGTGCCAGCAGCTCGGGACTAGTTCGTTCGAGTACGCAGTATTTT
TRBV7-9	TRBD1	.	TRBJ1-6	CSSSLVSGTGNSPLHF	TGTTCCAGCAGCTTAGTATCCGGGACAGGGAATTCACCCCTCCACTTT
TRBV4-2	TRBD2	.	TRBJ2-7	CASSPRLGLAGGRALEQYF	TGTGCCAGCAGCCCCCGTCTGGGACTAGCGGGGGGACGGGCCTTGGAGCAGTACTTC
TRBV18	TRBD1	.	TRBJ2-7	CASSPLGTGYFYEQYF	TGTGCCAGCTCACCGTTAGGGACAGGCTATTTCTACGAGCAGTACTTC
TRBV5-1	TRBD2	.	TRBJ2-5	CASSFFGGRETQYF	TGCGCCAGCAGCTTTTTCGGCGGGAGAGAGACCCAGTACTTC
TRBV19	.	once	TRBJ1-2	CASSVGQTNYGYTF	TGTGCCAGTAGTGTCGGACAGACTAACTATGGCTACACCTTC
TRBV10-3	.	once	TRBJ2-3	CAISDPGTGADTQYF	TGTGCCATCAGTGACCCCGGGACTGGAGCAGATACGCAGTATTTT
TRBV18	.	.	TRBJ2-2	CASSPEQGRGTGELFF	TGTGCCAGCTCACCGGAGCAGGGTCGCGGCACCGGGGAGCTGTTTTTT
TRBV7-2	TRBD1	.	TRBJ1-5	CASSLVGGSGSNQPQHF	TGTGCCAGCAGCTTAGTAGGGGGCTCCGGTTCGAATCAGCCCCAGCATTTT
TRBV7-2	.	.	TRBJ1-4	CASSLRGEGEKLFF	TGTGCCAGCAGCTTACGGGGGGAAGGTGAAAAACTGTTTTTT
TRBV5-8	TRBD2	.	TRBJ2-1	CASSPYRLAGAREQFF	TGTGCCAGCAGCCCCTATAGACTAGCGGGGGCGCGGGAGCAGTTCTTC
TRBV7-2	TRBD2	.	TRBJ2-7	CASSLASGGVSEQYF	TGTGCCAGCAGCTTAGCTAGCGGGGGGGTCTCCGAGCAGTACTTC
TRBV2	TRBD1	once	TRBJ1-2	CASDRERGGYTF	TGTGCCAGCGACAGGGAGAGAGGTGGCTACACCTTC
TRBV19	.	.	TRBJ1-2	CASSIWGTPNYGYTF	TGTGCCAGTAGTATTTGGGGCACGCCTAACTATGGCTACACCTTC
TRBV7-9	TRBD1	.	TRBJ2-4	CSSSPGQGAGNIQYF	TGTTCCAGCAGCCCGGGACAGGGGGCTGGGAACATTCAGTACTTC
TRBV28	.	few	TRBJ1-1	CASSLPGGTEAFF	TGTGCCAGCAGTTTACCGGGGGGCACTGAAGCTTTCTTT
TRBV14	.	.	TRBJ1-2	CASSQDRGTIHYGYTF	TGTGCCAGCAGCCAAGATAGGGGGACCATACACTATGGCTACACCTTC
TRBV5-5	TRBD1	few	TRBJ1-5	CASSLLYRGRGNQPQHF	TGTGCCAGCAGCTTGTTGTACAGGGGGCGCGGCAATCAGCCCCAGCATTTT
TRBV30	.	.	TRBJ1-1	CAWSPRGAEAFF	TGTGCCTGGAGTCCGCGGGGGGCTGAAGCTTTCTTT
TRBV19	.	few	TRBJ2-6	CASMPLTGATSGANVLTF	TGTGCCAGCATGCCACTAACGGGAGCTACCTCTGGGGCCAACGTCCTGACTTTC
TRBV30	TRBD1	.	TRBJ1-6	CAATGVILNSPLHF	TGTGCCGCAACAGGGGTTATTCTCAATTCACCCCTCCACTTT
TRBV6-5	.	.	TRBJ2-5	CASSYGNWEPETQYF	TGTGCCAGCAGTTACGGTAACTGGGAGCCAGAGACCCAGTACTTC
TRBV15	.	.	TRBJ1-1	CATSRDRGGRTEAFF	TGTGCCACCAGCAGAGATAGGGGGGGTAGGACTGAAGCTTTCTTT
TRBV6-1	.	.	TRBJ1-4	CASRAGTEKLFF	TGTGCCAGCAGGGCCGGGACAGAAAAACTGTTTTTT
TRBV18	.	.	TRBJ1-2	CASSPDGQNYGYTF	TGTGCCAGCTCACCAGACGGACAGAATTATGGCTACACCTTC
TRBV2	TRBD1	few	TRBJ2-4	CASSEEGTALAKNIQYF	TGTGCCAGCAGTGAAGAAGGGACAGCCCTAGCCAAAAACATTCAGTACTTC
TRBV5-4	TRBD2	.	TRBJ2-3	CASSFGSGGTTDTQYF	TGTGCCAGCAGCTTTGGCAGCGGGGGCACCACAGATACGCAGTATTTT
TRBV5-6	.	.	TRBJ2-3	CASSLTVADTQYF	TGTGCCAGCAGCCTAACCGTGGCAGATACGCAGTATTTT
TRBV18	TRBD1	.	TRBJ2-7	CASSPGTGYYEQYF	TGTGCCAGCTCACCGGGGACAGGGTACTACGAGCAGTACTTC
TRBV9	TRBD2	.	TRBJ2-2	CASSPYGGSGGANTGELFF	TGTGCCAGCAGCCCTTACGGGGGTAGCGGGGGGGCGAACACCGGGGAGCTGTTTTTT
TRBV28	TRBD1	.	TRBJ1-5	CASSSPGTGHQPQHF	TGTGCCAGCAGTTCGCCCGGGACAGGGCATCAGCCCCAGCATTTT
TRBV19	TRBD2	.	TRBJ2-1	CASQREGTRRNEQFF	TGTGCCAGCCAAAGAGAGGGGACTAGGCGCAATGAGCAGTTCTTC
TRBV5-4	TRBD2	.	TRBJ2-3	CASSPGGARSDTQYF	TGTGCCAGCAGCCCCGGGGGGGCCCGATCAGATACGCAGTATTTT
TRBV11-2	.	few	TRBJ2-7	CASSLIGRYPYEQYF	TGTGCCAGCAGCTTAATTGGGAGGTATCCATACGAGCAGTACTTC